Listed here are 14 T cell receptor beta chains from one sample, sequenced in a study of control samples from healthy donors and cancer patients. Data came from immunoSEQ multiplex PCR; TCRdb stores just in-frame clones and leaves some out. The sample lists about 110,000 clones; around 87% were seen once. Source material: PBMCs. The receptors shown here come from a woman aged 55-70 years with lung cancer.

This chain connects TRBV6-1 to TRBJ2-1; 9 nucleotides align to TRBD2. This CDR3 has 17 amino acids. CDR1 and CDR2 (germline): MNHNS, SASEGT. Unmatched junction bases numbered 6, after V lost 3 bases and J lost 0 bases. CDR3 region: CASSDLAGVLSYNEQFF. CDR3 DNA sequence: TGTGCCAGCAGTGATTTAGCGGGAGTCCTCTCCTACAATGAGCAGTTCTTC.

The CDR3 sequence: CASRPRTGASMNTEAFF. The CDR3 DNA reads TGTGCCAGCAGGCCCCGGACAGGGGCCTCAATGAACACTGAAGCTTTCTTT. The rearrangement joins TRBV7-9 to TRBJ1-1; 9 bases align to TRBD1. V shed 6 bases and J 0 bases; nucleotides not matched to a gene: 11. This CDR3 region has 17 residues. Germline V gene sequence: CDR1 SEHNR, CDR2 FQNEAQ (reference sequence).

The gene calls are TRBV2 and TRBJ1-3; perhaps TRBD1 as D (5 bases). CDR3 size: 15 residues. V was cut by 8 bases and J by 0 bases, with 14 bases left in between. Looked up from germline, CDR1 is SNHLY and CDR2 is FYNNEI. The CDR3 bases are TGTGCCAGCTTGGATGGGGGTTCCTCTGGAAACACCATATATTTT. Translating gives CASLDGGSSGNTIYF.

J is TRBJ2-4 and V is TRBV6-2 or TRBV6-3; D is undetermined. The CDR3 has 15 amino acids. Looked up from germline, CDR1 is MNHEY and CDR2 is SVGEGT. The V end lost 6 bases, the J end lost 1 base, and 13 bases lay between the germline ends. CDR3 amino acids: CASSSVADAKNIQYF. CDR3 coding DNA: TGTGCCAGCAGCTCTGTCGCCGATGCCAAAAACATTCAGTACTTC.

This clone was seen once. Written as DNA, the CDR3 is TGTGCCAGCGGGGACGGGAGGAACACCGGGGAGCTGTTTTTT. This translates into CASGDGRNTGELFF. The genes are TRBV2 and TRBJ2-2, with a possible D match to TRBD2 (6 bases). The V and J ends lost 8 bases and 1 base respectively, with 11 bases between them. The germline CDR1 and CDR2 sequences are SNHLY and FYNNEI. There are 14 residues in the CDR3.

The chain combines TRBV4-3 with TRBJ2-3, with D maybe TRBD2 (7 bases). The V end was cut by 1 base, the J end by 8 bases, with 13 bases between. CDR1 LGHNA and CDR2 YSLEER come from the germline V gene. The CDR3 consists of 14 residues. DNA for the CDR3: TGCGCCAGCAGCCAAGCGGGGGGCCGTGGTACGCAGTATTTT. Translation: CASSQAGGRGTQYF.

This clone was seen only a few times. The V call is TRBV6-6, the J call TRBJ2-1; 9 bases agree with TRBD2. The V and J ends lost 6 bases and 4 bases, in that order; junction bases with no gene match: 7. This CDR3 comprises 15 residues. Germline loops: CDR1 MNHNY, CDR2 SVGAGI (reference sequence). DNA of the CDR3: TGTGCCAGCAGGTTCCGACTAGCGGATTACAATGAGCAGTTCTTC. As protein: CASRFRLADYNEQFF.

The chain employs TRBV2 and TRBJ2-5; D might be TRBD1 (6 bases). The V gene lost 8 bases and the J gene lost 5 bases, with 15 bases spanning the gap. Germline V gene lookup returns CDR1 SNHLY and CDR2 FYNNEI. The CDR3 is made up of 13 amino acids. CDR3 residues: CASGLRGGETQYF. The CDR3 nucleotides read TGTGCCAGCGGACTCAGGGGTGGGGAGACCCAGTACTTC.

The chain has TRBV5-1 and TRBJ2-7, with 12 positions matching TRBD1. The CDR3 length is 15 residues. Germline CDR1 SGHRS, CDR2 YFSETQ. With 2 bases clipped from V and 3 bases from J, the junction kept 3 bases outside the gene matches. The CDR3 loop reads CASSFGTGGIYEQYF. The CDR3 region has the DNA TGCGCCAGCAGCTTCGGGACAGGGGGCATCTACGAGCAGTACTTC.

This rearrangement joins TRBV9 to TRBJ2-7; either TRBD1 or TRBD2 may supply D (5 bases each). The germline V gene has CDR1 SGDLS and CDR2 YYNGEE. Between the trimmed V and J ends, which lost 2 bases and 3 bases, there was a span of 12 bases. CDR3 length: 14 amino acids. CDR3 protein: CASSVGTQLYEQYF. The CDR3 DNA reads as TGTGCCAGCAGCGTCGGGACCCAGCTCTACGAGCAGTACTTC.

J is TRBJ1-1 and V is TRBV14; the D gene is possibly TRBD1 (6 bases). V was trimmed by 5 bases and J by 3 bases, leaving 10 bases between them. Germline V gives CDR1 SGHDN, CDR2 FVKESK. The CDR3 is 13 amino acids. The CDR3 sequence: CASSNYRDTEAFF. CDR3 coding DNA: TGTGCCAGCAGCAACTACAGGGACACTGAAGCTTTCTTT.

This clone came up once. V and J are TRBV5-6 and TRBJ1-5; the D gene is possibly TRBD1 (5 bases). The ends were cut back, 6 bases at V and 5 bases at J, with 15 bases in the middle. Germline V CDR1 and CDR2: SGHDT, YYEEEE. The CDR3 spans 14 residues. DNA of the CDR3: TGTGCCAGCACCCCTTGGGGGGTAGATCAGCCCCAGCATTTT. It codes for CASTPWGVDQPQHF.

The gene calls are TRBV6-5 and TRBJ1-1, with TRBD1 matching 8 bases. Germline-derived CDR1 and CDR2 are MNHEY and SVGAGI. The CDR3 is 16 amino acids. Unmatched junction bases numbered 3, after V lost 0 bases and J lost 0 bases. CDR3 bases: TGTGCCAGCAGTTACTCTGGGACAGGCCTGAACACTGAAGCTTTCTTT. This gives the protein CASSYSGTGLNTEAFF.

The rearrangement uses TRBV10-3 and TRBJ1-5; D not certain. The CDR3 contains 14 residues. CDR1 and CDR2 (germline): ENHRY, SYGVKD. The V and J ends lost 5 bases and 2 bases respectively, with 10 bases between them. The CDR3, as DNA: TGTGCCATCAGTAACGGTGGGGGCAATCAGCCCCAGCATTTT. It encodes CAISNGGGNQPQHF.